The 31 T cell receptor beta chains given below trace back to one sample, sequenced in a study of T cells after yellow fever vaccination. One entry per CDR3 protein, called by TCRdb with MiXCR from the 5' RACE reads. The repertoire holds approximately 250,000 distinct CDR3 sequences, with roughly 3.7% as singletons. The material sequenced was PBMCs, taken 15 days after the yellow fever booster vaccination. The receptors shown here come from a man younger than 35 who received the YFV17D yellow fever vaccine.

The J gene is TRBJ1-4, the V gene TRBV20-1; D gene uncertain. V was shortened by 2 bases and J by 8 bases, with 9 bases between the two germline ends. Germline V lookup: CDR1 DFQATT, CDR2 SNEGSKA (reference sequence). This CDR3 is built from 12 residues. The CDR3 region is CSARWTGEKLFF. The CDR3 DNA sequence: TGCAGTGCTAGATGGACTGGCGAAAAACTGTTTTTT.

This clonotype was counted many times. The chain employs TRBV9 and TRBJ2-1; 10 bases map to TRBD1. This CDR3 region has 14 residues. From germline, CDR1 is SGDLS and CDR2 YYNGEE. J was trimmed by 10 bases and V by 3 bases; bases with no gene match: 7. The CDR3 DNA sequence: TGTGCCAGCAGCGCATGGGGGACAGGGGACGAGCAGTTCTTC. This codes for CASSAWGTGDEQFF. Complete variable domain (other parts from reference TRBV9 and TRBJ2-1): DSGVTQTPKHLITATGQRVTLRCSPRSGDLSVYWYQQSLDQGLQFLIQYYNGEERAKGNILERFSAQQFPDLHSELNLSSLELGDSALYFCASSAWGTGDEQFFGPGTRLTVL.

This clonotype has a count of ten or more. The V call is TRBV13, the J call TRBJ1-1; 7 positions match TRBD1. V lost 3 bases, J lost 7 bases, and 11 bases stayed unmatched. CDR1 and CDR2 from the germline V gene are PRHDT and FYEKMQ (reference sequence). There are 15 residues in the CDR3. DNA for the CDR3: TGTGCCAGCAGCTTGAAGACCAGGGGGGCAGGTGAAGCTTTCTTT. Protein: CASSLKTRGAGEAFF.

This clonotype was observed many times. The rearrangement joins TRBV7-2 to TRBJ2-3, with D unresolved. The germline V gene has CDR1 SGHTA and CDR2 FQGNSA. The length of the CDR3 is 15 residues. V was pared by 3 bases and J by 3 bases, with 13 bases between. CDR3 protein: CASSLFAYRTDTQYF. CDR3 in DNA: TGTGCCAGCAGCTTGTTCGCTTACCGGACAGATACGCAGTATTTT. Full variable domain (missing parts from reference TRBV7-2 and TRBJ2-3): GAGVSQSPSNKVTEKGKDVELRCDPISGHTALYWYRQSLGQGLEFLIYFQGNSAPDKSGLPSDRFSAERTGGSVSTLTIQRTQQEDSAVYLCASSLFAYRTDTQYFGPGTRLTVL.

The sample holds many counts of this clonotype. The J gene is TRBJ2-1, the V gene TRBV6-2 or TRBV6-3; 8 positions match TRBD2. The V and J ends lost 6 bases and 3 bases, in that order; junction bases with no gene match: 10. The CDR3 loop spans 16 amino acids. Germline V gives CDR1 MNHEY, CDR2 SVGEGT. The CDR3 reads CASSYTGGGYYNEQFF. The CDR3 bases are TGTGCCAGCAGCTATACCGGGGGGGGCTACTACAATGAGCAGTTCTTC.

This clonotype was counted ten times or more. The chain is built from TRBV5-6 and TRBJ2-1; maybe TRBD2 (6 bases). The CDR3 extends over 13 amino acids. The V gene's germline CDR1 is SGHDT and CDR2 YYEEEE. The V gene lost 3 bases and the J gene lost 4 bases, with 8 bases spanning the gap. The DNA for the CDR3 is TGTGCCAGCAGCTGGGGACTTTACAATGAGCAGTTCTTC. It yields the protein CASSWGLYNEQFF.

The chain uses TRBV13 and TRBJ2-4; D is undetermined. Trimming stripped 1 base from V and 3 bases from J, with 4 bases between. The CDR3 totals 13 residues. The germline V gene has CDR1 PRHDT and CDR2 FYEKMQ (reference sequence). Here the CDR3 reads CASSLEVKNIQYF. CDR3 nucleotides: TGTGCCAGCAGCTTAGAAGTCAAAAACATTCAGTACTTC. The full variable domain, rest sourced from reference TRBV13 and TRBJ2-4, is AAGVIQSPRHLIKEKRETATLKCYPIPRHDTVYWYQQGPGQDPQFLISFYEKMQSDKGSIPDRFSAQQFSDYHSELNMSSLELGDSALYFCASSLEVKNIQYFGAGTRLSVL.

This clonotype came up a few times. The genes are TRBV27 and TRBJ2-1; TRBD1 matches at 9 bases. Per the germline V gene, CDR1 is MNHEY and CDR2 is SMNVEV (reference sequence). The CDR3 is made up of 14 amino acids. The J segment lost 8 bases and the V segment lost 5 bases, leaving 7 bases of the junction unmatched. The CDR3 DNA reads as TGTGCCAGCAGTCTTTGGACAGGGGCGCATGAGCAGTTCTTC. Encoded protein: CASSLWTGAHEQFF.

This clonotype occurred many times. The chain carries TRBV5-1 and TRBJ1-4, with D possibly matching TRBD1 (6 bases). The V gene's germline CDR1 is SGHRS and CDR2 YFSETQ. The CDR3 consists of 16 residues. The V gene lost 0 bases and the J gene lost 4 bases, with 13 bases spanning the gap. The CDR3 DNA follows: TGCGCCAGCAGCTTGGACGGACAGTACGATAATGAAAAACTGTTTTTT. Protein sequence: CASSLDGQYDNEKLFF.

This clonotype was recorded many times. The rearrangement uses TRBV28 and TRBJ2-5; D ambiguous. The CDR3 extends over 13 amino acids. Trimming removed 6 bases from V and 5 bases from J, with 13 bases in between. Germline assignment: CDR1 MDHEN and CDR2 SYDVKM. The CDR3 sequence: CASREGLWETQYF. In DNA form, the CDR3 reads TGTGCCAGCAGGGAAGGCCTCTGGGAGACCCAGTACTTC.

This clonotype came up many times. V usage is TRBV5-6 and J usage is TRBJ1-5; no reliable D call. Germline-derived CDR1 and CDR2 are SGHDT and YYEEEE. Trimming left V 1 base short and J 4 bases short, with 6 bases between. The CDR3 length is 13 residues. The CDR3 is CASSLFGNQPQHF. CDR3 sequence (DNA): TGTGCCAGCAGCTTGTTCGGGAATCAGCCCCAGCATTTT.

This clonotype was seen many times. The chain is built from TRBV5-1 and TRBJ1-1; tentative D call: TRBD1 (6 bases). The CDR3 is 11 residues long. The V gene lost 4 bases and the J gene lost 10 bases, with 11 bases spanning the gap. Germline CDR1 reads SGHRS; CDR2 reads YFSETQ. The CDR3 bases are TGCGCCAGCAGCGGCCCAGGGGTAGCTTTCTTT. This sequence encodes CASSGPGVAFF.

This clonotype was seen repeatedly, ten times or more. The chain is built from TRBV13 and TRBJ2-5; TRBD1 aligns across 11 bases. The germline CDR1 and CDR2 sequences are PRHDT and FYEKMQ (reference sequence). V gave up 6 bases and J gave up 5 bases; unmatched junction bases: 8. The CDR3 covers 15 residues. In DNA, the CDR3 is TGTGCCAGCAGTTCAACCGGGACAGGGGGGGAGACCCAGTACTTC. Encoded protein: CASSSTGTGGETQYF.

This clonotype appeared many times. The gene calls are TRBV12-3 or TRBV12-4 and TRBJ2-1, with D hard to call. The CDR3 is 15 amino acids. V was trimmed by 6 bases and J by 8 bases, leaving 20 bases between them. CDR3 region: CASSRSNSVSHEQFF. The CDR3 coding sequence is TGTGCCAGCAGCCGCAGTAATTCTGTCTCCCATGAGCAGTTCTTC.

At least ten counts were recorded for this clonotype. This chain links TRBV7-3 with TRBJ1-6; D remains unclear. The length of the CDR3 is 15 residues. With 0 bases removed from V and 7 bases from J, the gap between germline ends came to 10 bases. CDR1 and CDR2 from the germline V gene are SGHTA and FQGTGA. The CDR3 spells CASSLTGSPNSPLHF. The CDR3, as DNA: TGTGCCAGCAGCTTAACTGGCAGCCCAAATTCACCCCTCCACTTT. The whole variable domain, filled in from reference TRBV7-3 and TRBJ1-6, reads GAGVSQTPSNKVTEKGKYVELRCDPISGHTALYWYRQSLGQGPEFLIYFQGTGAADDSGLPNDRFFAVRPEGSVSTLKIQRTERGDSAVYLCASSLTGSPNSPLHFGNGTRLTVT.

There are many counts of this clonotype. This chain connects TRBV7-2 to TRBJ2-3; TRBD2 aligns across 9 bases. The CDR3 loop spans 14 amino acids. Germline V gene sequence: CDR1 SGHTA, CDR2 FQGNSA. Trimming cost V 4 bases and J 8 bases; bases outside gene matches: 7. The DNA of the CDR3 is TGTGCCAGCAGCTCTGAGCGGGGGGTCCGTACGCAGTATTTT. Translating it yields CASSSERGVRTQYF. Together with reference TRBV7-2 and TRBJ2-3, the CDR3 gives the full variable domain: GAGVSQSPSNKVTEKGKDVELRCDPISGHTALYWYRQSLGQGLEFLIYFQGNSAPDKSGLPSDRFSAERTGGSVSTLTIQRTQQEDSAVYLCASSSERGVRTQYFGPGTRLTVL.

This clonotype was counted only a few times. The V call is TRBV5-1, the J call TRBJ1-5; the D gene is possibly TRBD1 (5 bases). The germline gives CDR1 SGHRS, CDR2 YFSETQ. V lost 4 bases to trimming and J lost 0 bases, with 17 bases between them. The CDR3 is made up of 17 amino acids. DNA for the CDR3: TGCGCCAGCAGCCCCGGGACGGGGCGTAATAGCAATCAGCCCCAGCATTTT. Translating it yields CASSPGTGRNSNQPQHF.

The table lists this clonotype with many counts. The chain's CDR3 is CASSDFIGQGMGTEAFF. Written as DNA, the CDR3 is TGTGCCAGCAGTGATTTTATCGGACAGGGGATGGGGACTGAAGCTTTCTTT. The rearrangement uses TRBV2 and TRBJ1-1; 9 bases are shared with TRBD1. CDR1 and CDR2 (germline): SNHLY, FYNNEI. CDR3 length equals 17 residues. After removal of 3 bases from V and 5 bases from J, the junction contained 13 bases not matched to a gene.

This clonotype was recorded at least ten times. The V gene is TRBV27, the J gene TRBJ1-2; possible D gene TRBD1, 6 bases. Looked up from germline, CDR1 is MNHEY and CDR2 is SMNVEV (reference sequence). Trimming pared 7 bases from V and 4 bases from J, leaving 16 bases between. The CDR3 loop spans 14 amino acids. CDR3 bases: TGTGCCAGCACCCCTGTGACAGGCAGCTATGGCTACACCTTC. Encoded protein: CASTPVTGSYGYTF.

This clonotype was seen at least ten times. This chain links TRBV11-2 with TRBJ2-3; unclear D gene. Germline CDR1 reads SGHAT; CDR2 reads FQNNGV. This CDR3 has 14 amino acids. Trimming removed 1 base from V and 4 bases from J, with 9 bases in between. In DNA form, the CDR3 reads TGTGCCAGCAGCTTAGTAGGGTGGGCAGATACGCAGTATTTT. This encodes CASSLVGWADTQYF. Complete variable domain (other parts from reference TRBV11-2 and TRBJ2-3): EAGVAQSPRYKIIEKRQSVAFWCNPISGHATLYWYQQILGQGPKLLIQFQNNGVVDDSQLPKDRFSAERLKGVDSTLKIQPAKLEDSAVYLCASSLVGWADTQYFGPGTRLTVL.

This clonotype occurred many times. The chain employs TRBV12-3 or TRBV12-4 and TRBJ2-7; 8 bases are a match to TRBD1. V dropped 2 bases and J dropped 2; count of bases not matched to a gene: 2. The CDR3 consists of 14 residues. CDR3 residues: CASSLMGQAYEQYF. The CDR3 DNA reads TGTGCCAGCAGTTTAATGGGACAGGCCTACGAGCAGTACTTC.

In this sample, this clonotype turned up many times. The chain is built from TRBV5-1 and TRBJ2-7; no definite D call. The ends were cut back, 4 bases at V and 0 bases at J, with 11 bases in the middle. Germline V gene data show CDR1 as SGHRS and CDR2 as YFSETQ. The CDR3 totals 14 residues. CDR3: CASSRNGDSYEQYF. CDR3 bases: TGCGCCAGCAGCCGGAACGGCGACTCCTACGAGCAGTACTTC.

This rearrangement joins TRBV20-1 to TRBJ2-1; D call uncertain. Germline CDR1 is DFQATT and CDR2 is SNEGSKA (reference sequence). This CDR3 has 12 residues. Trimming took off 6 bases at V and 0 bases at J, with 6 bases between the two ends. CDR3 amino acids: CSAEVSYNEQFF. The CDR3 DNA sequence: TGCAGTGCGGAAGTCTCCTACAATGAGCAGTTCTTC.

This clonotype was seen repeatedly, ten times or more. This chain joins TRBV7-2 and TRBJ1-2; D gene uncertain. The V end lost 1 base, the J end lost 3 bases, and 9 bases lay between the germline ends. The CDR3 contains 14 residues. The germline CDR1 and CDR2 sequences are SGHTA and FQGNSA. The DNA of the CDR3 is TGTGCCAGCAGCTTAGGGACCGGGGACTATGGCTACACCTTC. This encodes CASSLGTGDYGYTF.

In its sample, this clonotype was seen many times. The rearrangement joins TRBV7-9 to TRBJ1-5; 11 nucleotides agree with TRBD1. Germline V gives CDR1 SEHNR, CDR2 FQNEAQ (reference sequence). Trimming took 5 bases from V and 4 from J; bases not matched to a gene: 7. The CDR3 is 16 residues long. For the CDR3, the DNA is TGTGCCAGCAGCCCTGAATGGGACAGGGGGAATCAGCCCCAGCATTTT. Translation: CASSPEWDRGNQPQHF.

This clonotype was seen a few times. The chain couples TRBV5-1 to TRBJ1-2; 9 bases are shared with TRBD1. Losses at the gene ends were 0 bases for V and 5 bases for J; bases not matched to a gene: 11. Germline CDR1 reads SGHRS; CDR2 reads YFSETQ. The CDR3 is made up of 17 amino acids. CDR3 bases: TGCGCCAGCAGCTTGGGCCGGGACAGGGCCCTAGAGTATGGCTACACCTTC. This sequence encodes CASSLGRDRALEYGYTF.

This clonotype was recorded at least ten times. The chain links TRBV5-6 to TRBJ2-2, with D perhaps matching TRBD1 (5 bases). The germline gives CDR1 SGHDT, CDR2 YYEEEE. Between the trimmed V and J ends, which lost 5 bases and 1 base, there was a span of 9 bases. There are 14 residues in the CDR3. CDR3 sequence: CASRRQGNTGELFF. In DNA form, the CDR3 reads TGTGCCAGCAGACGCCAGGGGAACACCGGGGAGCTGTTTTTT. Filled out from reference TRBV5-6 and TRBJ2-2, the complete variable domain reads DAGVTQSPTHLIKTRGQQVTLRCSPKSGHDTVSWYQQALGQGPQFIFQYYEEEERQRGNFPDRFSGHQFPNYSSELNVNALLLGDSALYLCASRRQGNTGELFFGEGSRLTVL.

Many counts were recorded for this clonotype. The chain recombines TRBV5-1 with TRBJ2-7; tentative D call: TRBD1 (5 bases). V lost 0 bases to trimming and J lost 0 bases, with 7 bases between them. This CDR3 spans 14 amino acids. CDR1 is SGHRS, CDR2 YFSETQ, per germline. CDR3 nucleotide sequence: TGCGCCAGCAGCTTGGTCCAGGGCTCCTACGAGCAGTACGTC. Its translation is CASSLVQGSYEQYV.

Ten or more counts support this clonotype. V and J are TRBV20-1 and TRBJ2-7; no clear D gene. V lost 3 bases and J 5 bases, leaving 14 bases between the germline ends. This CDR3 contains 13 residues. Germline V CDR1 and CDR2: DFQATT, SNEGSKA (reference sequence). The CDR3 reads CSASYLVSNEQYF. The CDR3 coding sequence is TGCAGTGCTAGTTATTTAGTTTCCAACGAGCAGTACTTC.

This clonotype was observed at least ten times. This sequence joins TRBV24-1 and TRBJ2-3; D may be TRBD1 or TRBD2 (6 bases each). This CDR3 has 12 residues. V lost 9 bases to trimming and J lost 2 bases, with 8 bases between them. CDR1 is KGHDR, CDR2 SFDVKD, per germline. CDR3 region: CATGGLTDTQYF. The CDR3 bases are TGTGCCACCGGGGGGCTCACAGATACGCAGTATTTT.

At least ten counts were recorded for this clonotype. The chain uses TRBV4-1 and TRBJ2-5, with TRBD1 matching over 8 bases. Germline CDR1 MGHRA, CDR2 YSYEKL. This CDR3 has 15 residues. The V segment lost 7 bases and the J segment 2 bases; nucleotides outside the gene matches: 9. The CDR3 coding sequence is TGCGCCAGCAAGCTGGGGTGGGACAGGCAAGAGACCCAGTACTTC. It is translated as CASKLGWDRQETQYF.